This T cell receptor (beta chain) emerged from a study of T cells in Graves' hyperthyroidism and ophthalmopathy. Amplification of TCR beta CDR3 regions used RNA as the template. TCR CDR3 regions were first amplified by RT-PCR with HTBI primers. TCRdb analysed the multiplex PCR reads with MiXCR anew, one entry per CDR3 protein. Here the sample spans 500,000 to 600,000 distinct CDR3 sequences, just over 45% being singletons. V shed 1 base and J shed 4 bases, with 14 bases lying between them. The CDR3 length is 15 residues. CDR1 is SGHTA, CDR2 FQGTGA, per germline. This sequence joins TRBV7-3 and TRBJ2-7; TRBD2 is a possible D gene (6 bases). Sequenced material: peripheral blood or thyroid tissue (not recorded which). The receptor's source is a woman aged 18-29 years with Graves' hyperthyroidism. The CDR3 protein is CASSLNVGGMYEQYF. DNA for the CDR3: TGTGCCAGCAGCTTAAATGTGGGCGGGATGTACGAGCAGTACTTC.